Below are 22 T cell receptor beta chains sequenced from a single sample in a study of blood T cells in healthy people across ages. A sample-barcoded 5' primer and a J-beta primer mix were used in a second PCR of roughly 7 to 12 cycles. MiXCR, run by TCRdb on the 5' RACE reads, gives a single entry per CDR3 protein. The sample gives about 690,000 distinct CDR3 sequences, less than 45% of which show up once; approximately 29% is in the top ten. Sequenced material: blood. These receptors all come from an elderly man in good health.

The sample holds a few counts of this clonotype. The rearrangement uses TRBV4-3 and TRBJ2-1, with D perhaps assigned TRBD1 or TRBD2 (5 bases each). CDR3 size: 16 residues. The ends were cut back, 3 bases at V and 6 bases at J, with 18 bases in the middle. In germline, CDR1 is LGHNA, CDR2 YSLEER. The chain's CDR3 is CASSQDRAREINEQFF. CDR3 sequence (DNA): TGCGCCAGCAGCCAGGATCGTGCCAGGGAGATCAATGAGCAGTTCTTC.

The genes are TRBV5-1 and TRBJ2-3, with TRBD2 identical over 13 bases. This CDR3 contains 18 residues. The V segment lost 2 bases and the J segment 0 bases; nucleotides outside the gene matches: 6. Germline V gene data show CDR1 as SGHRS and CDR2 as YFSETQ. This CDR3 reads CASSLPGTSGTSTDTQYF. The CDR3 DNA sequence: TGCGCCAGCAGCTTACCAGGGACTAGCGGGACTAGCACAGATACGCAGTATTTT.

This chain connects TRBV7-2 to TRBJ2-3, with D possibly matching TRBD2 (6 bases). V lost 4 bases and J lost 7, with 24 bases in between. The CDR3 length is 17 residues. The germline V gene has CDR1 SGHTA and CDR2 FQGNSA. CDR3 sequence: CASSSDYGGTSGNTQYF. Here the CDR3 DNA reads TGTGCCAGCAGCTCAGACTACGGCGGGACCAGCGGCAATACGCAGTATTTT. The full variable domain, in which reference TRBV7-2 and TRBJ2-3 provide the parts outside the CDR3, is GAGVSQSPSNKVTEKGKDVELRCDPISGHTALYWYRQSLGQGLEFLIYFQGNSAPDKSGLPSDRFSAERTGGSVSTLTIQRTQQEDSAVYLCASSSDYGGTSGNTQYFGPGTRLTVL.

The chain has TRBV25-1 and TRBJ1-4; D remains ambiguous. The V gene's germline CDR1 is MGHDK and CDR2 SYGVNS. V lost 8 bases to trimming and J lost 1 base, with 11 bases between them. The CDR3 contains 14 residues. The CDR3 DNA sequence: TGTGCCAGCGGCGAGGGAGGAACTAATGAAAAACTGTTTTTT. It translates to CASGEGGTNEKLFF.

This clonotype came up a few times. The chain joins TRBV7-6 to TRBJ2-3; TRBD2 aligns across 11 bases. There are 14 residues in the CDR3. V lost 4 bases, J lost 6 bases, and 3 bases stayed unmatched. CDR1 is SGHVS, CDR2 FNYEAQ, per germline. In nucleotides, the CDR3 is TGTGCCAGCAGCTCAATAGCGGGAGGGGATACGCAGTATTTT. Translating gives CASSSIAGGDTQYF.

The V and J genes are TRBV7-2 and TRBJ2-7; TRBD1 is a possible D gene (6 bases). The V gene lost 5 bases and the J gene lost 2 bases, with 16 bases spanning the gap. The CDR3 length is 15 residues. Germline-derived CDR1 and CDR2 are SGHTA and FQGNSA. In DNA, the CDR3 is TGTGCCAGCAGCGTAGGCGGTGGACAGACCTACGAGCAGTACTTC. Encoded protein: CASSVGGGQTYEQYF.

The V gene is TRBV6-2 or TRBV6-3, the J gene TRBJ1-2, with D hard to call. This CDR3 is 14 amino acids long. Trimming left V 0 bases short and J 11 bases short, with 16 bases between. The V gene's germline CDR1 is MNHEY and CDR2 SVGEGT. The CDR3 DNA is TGTGCCAGCAGTTACTCGAGTAAGGCGGGAGAATACACCTTC. It specifies CASSYSSKAGEYTF.

The chain uses TRBV12-5 and TRBJ2-3; D not resolved. Per the germline V gene, CDR1 is LGHNT and CDR2 is FRNRAP. With 7 bases removed from V and 2 bases from J, the gap between germline ends came to 10 bases. The CDR3 sequence is 13 residues long. The CDR3 loop reads CASATPPTDTQYF. The CDR3 bases are TGTGCTAGTGCCACCCCCCCCACAGATACGCAGTATTTT.

The chain carries TRBV24-1 and TRBJ2-1; D gene ambiguous. V lost 0 bases to trimming and J lost 1 base, with 0 bases between them. This CDR3 comprises 13 residues. Germline CDR1 reads KGHDR; CDR2 reads SFDVKD. The CDR3 region is CATSDLSYNEQFF. Written as DNA, the CDR3 is TGTGCCACCAGTGATTTGTCCTACAATGAGCAGTTCTTC.

This clonotype was seen a handful of times. The rearrangement uses TRBV7-6 and TRBJ2-7; 8 nucleotides align to TRBD2. With V trimmed by 5 bases and J by 2 bases, 8 bases remained unmatched. The germline V gene encodes CDR1 SGHVS and CDR2 FNYEAQ. The CDR3 is 15 residues long. The CDR3 DNA reads as TGTGCCAGCAGCCCACCGAGCGGGGGTACCTACGAGCAGTACTTC. Protein sequence: CASSPPSGGTYEQYF.

The chain carries TRBV6-2 or TRBV6-3 and TRBJ2-7, with TRBD2 matching over 9 bases. Germline-derived CDR1 and CDR2 are MNHEY and SVGEGT. This CDR3 has 14 residues. J was trimmed by 7 bases and V by 6 bases; bases with no gene match: 10. This CDR3 reads CASRLGAGGREQYF. Here the CDR3 DNA reads TGTGCCAGCAGACTAGGAGCGGGAGGCAGGGAGCAGTACTTC.

This clonotype has more than one count but fewer than ten. The rearrangement links TRBV4-2 to TRBJ2-2; D unresolved. The V end lost 1 base, the J end lost 1 base, and 4 bases lay between the germline ends. CDR3 length: 14 residues. The germline gives CDR1 LGHNA, CDR2 YNFKEQ. The CDR3: CASSQVRNTGELFF. CDR3 sequence (DNA): TGTGCCAGCAGCCAAGTCAGGAACACCGGGGAGCTGTTTTTT.

The chain has TRBV20-1 and TRBJ1-5; D is possibly TRBD1 (6 bases). The CDR3 extends over 15 amino acids. Trimming removed 5 bases at V and 4 bases at J, with 18 bases between. The V gene's germline CDR1 is DFQATT and CDR2 SNEGSKA (reference sequence). CDR3 region: CSARPFGTQNQPQHF. For the CDR3, the DNA is TGCAGTGCTCGACCATTTGGGACACAAAATCAGCCCCAGCATTTT.

The rearrangement joins TRBV14 to TRBJ2-5, with a weak D call TRBD2 (5 bases). Trimming pared 2 bases from V and 5 bases from J, leaving 9 bases between. Germline V gene data show CDR1 as SGHDN and CDR2 as FVKESK. The CDR3 spans 13 residues. CDR3 nucleotide sequence: TGTGCCAGCAGCCAACGGGGATCGGAGACCCAGTACTTC. It encodes CASSQRGSETQYF.

The chain has TRBV4-3 and TRBJ2-5, with D maybe TRBD2 (6 bases). Germline V gives CDR1 LGHNA, CDR2 YSLEER. The CDR3 runs 15 residues. With 4 bases removed from V and 2 bases from J, the gap between germline ends came to 14 bases. This CDR3 reads CASSRVAGFQETQYF. As DNA, the CDR3 is TGCGCCAGCAGCCGAGTCGCGGGGTTTCAAGAGACCCAGTACTTC.

This clonotype was counted a few times. The chain uses TRBV20-1 and TRBJ2-5, with 10 positions matching TRBD1. Germline CDR1 DFQATT, CDR2 SNEGSKA (reference sequence). This CDR3 has 15 amino acids. V shed 0 bases, J shed 5 bases, and the junction held 6 bases outside the gene matches. In DNA form, the CDR3 reads TGCAGTGCTAGAGATAGACAGGGGGCGGGGGAGACCCAGTACTTC. This translates into CSARDRQGAGETQYF.

The table lists this clonotype with a few counts. One end of the junction varies from germline; a read error may be responsible. This chain connects TRBV7-3 to TRBJ2-5, with no clear D. CDR3 length equals 16 residues. CDR1 is SGHTA, CDR2 FQGTGA, per germline. The CDR3 protein is CTSSPQAPPSRETQYF. CDR3 coding DNA: TGTACCAGCAGCCCCCAGGCCCCACCGAGCCGAGAGACCCAGTACTTC.

CDR3 loop: CASSLGGGGAGDTQYF. The CDR3 DNA reads as TGTGCCAGCAGCTTAGGAGGCGGGGGGGCCGGAGATACGCAGTATTTT. V and J are TRBV11-2 and TRBJ2-3; 9 nucleotides align to TRBD2. The trim removed 1 base at V and 5 bases at J, leaving 7 bases unmatched. Germline V gene sequence: CDR1 SGHAT, CDR2 FQNNGV. The CDR3 extends over 16 amino acids.

This clonotype has a handful of counts. The chain combines TRBV7-9 with TRBJ2-7, with D possibly TRBD2 on 5 matching bases. The CDR3 has 13 residues. The V gene's germline CDR1 is SEHNR and CDR2 FQNEAQ (reference sequence). The ends were cut back, 3 bases at V and 2 bases at J, with 8 bases in the middle. This CDR3 is CASSFGVTYEQYF. The CDR3 DNA reads TGTGCCAGCAGCTTCGGGGTTACCTACGAGCAGTACTTC. The full variable domain, rest sourced from reference TRBV7-9 and TRBJ2-7, is DTGVSQNPRHKITKRGQNVTFRCDPISEHNRLYWYRQTLGQGPEFLTYFQNEAQLEKSRLLSDRFSAERPKGSFSTLEIQRTEQGDSAMYLCASSFGVTYEQYFGPGTRLTVT.

This clonotype came up a few times. The rearrangement links TRBV27 to TRBJ2-5, with TRBD1 identical over 7 bases. The CDR3 is 15 residues long. V lost 5 bases and J lost 5; bases outside the gene matches: 11. The V gene's germline CDR1 is MNHEY and CDR2 SMNVEV (reference sequence). CDR3: CASSPGNRGRETQYF. In nucleotides, the CDR3 is TGTGCCAGCAGTCCCGGGAATAGGGGGCGCGAGACCCAGTACTTC.

The V gene is TRBV7-2, the J gene TRBJ2-1; the D gene is possibly TRBD2 (6 bases). Trimming removed 1 base at V and 5 bases at J, with 9 bases between. This CDR3 contains 14 residues. The germline CDR1 and CDR2 sequences are SGHTA and FQGNSA. CDR3 residues: CASSLEGGDNEQFF. The CDR3 DNA reads TGTGCCAGCAGCTTAGAGGGCGGGGACAATGAGCAGTTCTTC.

Notes on this clonotype: The junction departs from the called germline gene at one end, perhaps through a read error. DNA of the CDR3: TGTGCCGGCAGCTTAGGGACTAGCGGGAGCGACGAGCAGTACTTC. Translated, it gives CAGSLGTSGSDEQYF. This rearrangement joins TRBV7-2 to TRBJ2-5; 14 bases agree with TRBD2. TRBJ2-7 matches the DNA end more closely, so the J call is doubtful. The CDR3 is 15 amino acids. CDR1 SGHTA and CDR2 FQGNSA come from the germline V gene.